This TCR beta chain is drawn from a study of blood T cell repertoires in COVID-19. Sequencing was performed with immunoSEQ multiplex PCR; in TCRdb, only in-frame clones are kept and a portion is missing. The table lists roughly 40,000 clones, more than 80% of them singletons. The trim removed 3 bases at V and 9 bases at J, leaving 15 bases unmatched. Looked up from germline, CDR1 is SGDLS and CDR2 is YYNGEE. CDR3 length equals 16 residues. The chain links TRBV9 to TRBJ2-1, with 7 bases matching TRBD2. Sequencing used peripheral blood. The origin of this receptor is a man aged 30 to 45 with active or convalescent COVID-19. CDR3 sequence reads: CASSEGLAAKVGEQFF. CDR3 DNA: TGTGCCAGCAGCGAGGGGCTAGCGGCCAAGGTTGGTGAGCAGTTCTTC.